This passage covers 22 T cell receptor beta chains from one sample sequenced in a study of T cells in Graves' hyperthyroidism and ophthalmopathy. RNA transcripts served as the template for amplifying TCR beta CDR3 regions. A set of HTBI primers served as the primers for a first-round RT-PCR of the TCR CDR3. TCRdb fed the multiplex PCR reads into MiXCR, producing one record per CDR3 protein. The data hold over 700,000 distinct CDR3 sequences, with 30% to 40% observed a single time. Sequencing was performed on blood. These receptor sequences come from a woman aged 40-49 years with Graves' hyperthyroidism.

The rearrangement joins TRBV5-1 to TRBJ1-5, with 10 bases fitting TRBD1. The trim removed 4 bases at V and 3 bases at J, leaving 7 bases unmatched. This CDR3 has 16 amino acids. CDR1 is SGHRS, CDR2 YFSETQ, per germline. CDR3 bases: TGCGCCAGCAGCCCATGGGGACAGGGGAACAATCAGCCCCAGCATTTT. Translated, it gives CASSPWGQGNNQPQHF.

This clonotype has only a few counts. The rearrangement uses TRBV7-8 and TRBJ2-7; either TRBD1 or TRBD2 may supply D (5 bases each). Germline CDR1 SGHVS, CDR2 FQNEAQ. This CDR3 is built from 12 residues. V lost 5 bases and J 5 bases, leaving 10 bases between the germline ends. The CDR3 loop reads CASSRGGNEQYF. The DNA of the CDR3 is TGTGCCAGCAGCCGGGGCGGAAACGAGCAGTACTTC.

Ten or more counts support this clonotype. This chain uses TRBV20-1 with TRBJ2-5; a weak D match, TRBD1 (6 bases). Germline V gene sequence: CDR1 DFQATT, CDR2 SNEGSKA (reference sequence). CDR3 length equals 14 residues. Trimming cost V 0 bases and J 4 bases, with 12 bases left between them. CDR3 amino acids: CSARDLEGGETQYF. The CDR3 DNA follows: TGCAGTGCTAGAGATTTGGAAGGGGGAGAGACCCAGTACTTC.

Only one count was recorded for this clonotype. The chain couples TRBV9 to TRBJ2-6, with D possibly being TRBD2 (5 bases). V lost 3 bases and J lost 0, with 13 bases in between. Germline CDR1 SGDLS, CDR2 YYNGEE. The CDR3 consists of 17 residues. In nucleotides, the CDR3 is TGTGCCAGCAGCGATGAGGGTGGTAGCTCTGGGGCCAACGTCCTGACTTTC. It codes for CASSDEGGSSGANVLTF.

The V gene is TRBV20-1, the J gene TRBJ2-5, with 12 positions matching TRBD2. V dropped 3 bases and J dropped 9; count of bases not matched to a gene: 5. The germline V gene encodes CDR1 DFQATT and CDR2 SNEGSKA (reference sequence). The CDR3 covers 13 residues. The CDR3 protein is CSASSPSGRAQYF. The CDR3 nucleotides are TGCAGTGCTAGTTCGCCTAGCGGGAGGGCCCAGTACTTC.

This clonotype was seen many times. This rearrangement joins TRBV7-2 to TRBJ1-4, with D unclear. The germline CDR1 and CDR2 sequences are SGHTA and FQGNSA. V lost 1 base to trimming and J lost 5 bases, with 14 bases between them. CDR3 length equals 16 residues. The CDR3 sequence is CASSLVAGVGNEKLFF. CDR3 nucleotides: TGTGCCAGCAGCTTAGTGGCGGGTGTGGGGAATGAAAAACTGTTTTTT.

In this sample, this clonotype turned up many times. The genes are TRBV5-8 and TRBJ2-7, with D perhaps matching TRBD2 (5 bases). V was cut by 4 bases and J by 5 bases, with 16 bases left in between. CDR1 is SGHTS and CDR2 is YDEGEE in the germline V gene. This CDR3 spans 14 amino acids. The CDR3 DNA reads as TGTGCCAGCAGCCTGCCGCGCGGGTACCACGAGCAGTACTTC. Translating gives CASSLPRGYHEQYF.

There are many counts of this clonotype. The chain links TRBV7-8 to TRBJ1-5; 7 bases line up with TRBD1. The germline gives CDR1 SGHVS, CDR2 FQNEAQ. Trimming removed 6 bases from V and 6 bases from J; junction bases left unmatched: 8. CDR3 length equals 14 residues. CDR3 in amino acids: CASSRTGEGQPQHF. For the CDR3, the DNA is TGTGCCAGCAGTCGTACAGGGGAGGGTCAGCCCCAGCATTTT.

The J gene is TRBJ2-5, the V gene TRBV24-1; 7 bases line up with TRBD2. This CDR3 has 13 residues. Germline V gene data show CDR1 as KGHDR and CDR2 as SFDVKD. The ends lost 6 bases at V and 1 base at J; junction bases unmatched: 1. CDR3 DNA: TGTGCCACCAGTCGGACTAGCCAAGAGACCCAGTACTTC. This encodes CATSRTSQETQYF.

The V gene is TRBV19, the J gene TRBJ2-6; D remains ambiguous. Germline lookup yields CDR1 LNHDA and CDR2 SQIVND (reference sequence). The V end was cut by 5 bases, the J end by 0 bases, with 5 bases between. The CDR3 runs to 14 residues. The CDR3 DNA sequence: TGTGCCAGTAGTCAGATCTCTGGGGCCAACGTCCTGACTTTC. Encoded protein: CASSQISGANVLTF.

The chain combines TRBV12-5 with TRBJ1-3; D unresolved. CDR1 and CDR2 from the germline V gene are LGHNT and FRNRAP. The CDR3 totals 13 residues. The CDR3 reads CARLVNSGNTIYF. CDR3 nucleotide sequence: TGTGCCAGGCTAGTGAACTCTGGAAACACCATATATTTT.

This sequence joins TRBV5-1 and TRBJ1-2; D gene ambiguous. The germline V gene encodes CDR1 SGHRS and CDR2 YFSETQ. Trimming removed 0 bases at V and 4 bases at J, with 7 bases between. This CDR3 has 13 amino acids. The CDR3 loop is CASSLGHFYGYTF. The CDR3 DNA reads as TGCGCCAGCAGCTTGGGACATTTCTATGGCTACACCTTC.

With respect to this clonotype: At one of its ends the junction is not consistent with the germline gene, which may arise from a read error. The chain is built from TRBV7-9 and TRBJ2-7, with D perhaps matching TRBD2 (5 bases). Germline V lookup: CDR1 SEHNR, CDR2 FQNEAQ (reference sequence). The CDR3 contains 15 residues. CDR3 DNA sequence: TGCGCCAGCAGCAAAGCCAATAGCGAGTCCTACGAGCAGTACTTC. Its protein product is CASSKANSESYEQYF.

This chain joins TRBV10-3 and TRBJ1-5; weak D call: TRBD1 (6 bases). The germline V and J ends were trimmed by 11 bases and 6 bases, with 14 bases remaining between them. Per the germline V gene, CDR1 is ENHRY and CDR2 is SYGVKD. The CDR3 has 12 amino acids. This CDR3 reads CAAGQMVQPQHF. The CDR3 coding sequence is TGTGCCGCCGGACAGATGGTTCAGCCCCAGCATTTT.

The chain uses TRBV20-1 and TRBJ1-5; 10 nucleotides align to TRBD1. CDR1 and CDR2 from the germline V gene are DFQATT and SNEGSKA (reference sequence). The CDR3 spans 14 residues. CDR3 nucleotide sequence: TGCAGCACGGTCCCGGGACAGGGGAGTCAGCCCCAGCATTTT. Protein: CSTVPGQGSQPQHF.

In its sample, this clonotype was seen many times. The chain carries TRBV2 and TRBJ2-2; D may match TRBD1 or TRBD2 (5 bases each). CDR1 is SNHLY and CDR2 is FYNNEI in the germline V gene. V was shortened by 6 bases and J by 4 bases, with 9 bases between the two germline ends. The CDR3 totals 13 residues. CDR3 protein: CASRGELTGELFF. CDR3 bases: TGTGCCAGCAGGGGGGAACTCACCGGGGAGCTGTTTTTT.

The sample holds many counts of this clonotype. V usage is TRBV7-2 and J usage is TRBJ2-7; D gene ambiguous. CDR3 length: 12 residues. CDR1 SGHTA and CDR2 FQGNSA come from the germline V gene. V lost 7 bases and J lost 6, with 13 bases in between. The CDR3 region has the DNA TGTGCCAGCACCCTAGGTCGATCCGAGCAGTACTTC. Protein product: CASTLGRSEQYF. The complete variable domain, with remaining parts taken from reference TRBV7-2 and TRBJ2-7, reads GAGVSQSPSNKVTEKGKDVELRCDPISGHTALYWYRQSLGQGLEFLIYFQGNSAPDKSGLPSDRFSAERTGGSVSTLTIQRTQQEDSAVYLCASTLGRSEQYFGPGTRLTVT.

The sample holds many counts of this clonotype. This chain links TRBV19 with TRBJ2-5, with D unclear. Trimming removed 2 bases at V and 5 bases at J, with 6 bases between. The CDR3 consists of 12 residues. CDR1 and CDR2 (germline): LNHDA, SQIVND (reference sequence). The CDR3 DNA follows: TGTGCCAGTAGTATATCTCGGGAGACCCAGTACTTC. This sequence encodes CASSISRETQYF.

The chain combines TRBV9 with TRBJ2-7; 8 nucleotides match TRBD2. Germline assignment: CDR1 SGDLS and CDR2 YYNGEE. This CDR3 spans 13 amino acids. V shed 4 bases, J shed 5 bases, and the junction held 5 bases outside the gene matches. CDR3 in amino acids: CASSQGLVHEQYF. The CDR3 DNA sequence: TGTGCCAGCAGCCAGGGACTAGTCCACGAGCAGTACTTC. Using reference TRBV9 and TRBJ2-7 for the parts outside the CDR3, the full variable domain is DSGVTQTPKHLITATGQRVTLRCSPRSGDLSVYWYQQSLDQGLQFLIQYYNGEERAKGNILERFSAQQFPDLHSELNLSSLELGDSALYFCASSQGLVHEQYFGPGTRLTVT.

The chain combines TRBV7-3 with TRBJ1-6; D possibly corresponds to TRBD1 (6 bases). Germline V gene data show CDR1 as SGHTA and CDR2 as FQGTGA. The V end lost 5 bases, the J end lost 9 bases, and 14 bases lay between the germline ends. This CDR3 region has 14 residues. CDR3 sequence: CASSDGTRGSPLHF. CDR3 in DNA: TGTGCCAGCAGCGACGGGACAAGGGGTTCACCCCTCCACTTT.

This clonotype was detected only a few times. The chain carries TRBV28 and TRBJ1-2, with TRBD1 as a possible D gene (6 bases). The V gene lost 10 bases and the J gene lost 4 bases, with 16 bases spanning the gap. The germline V gene has CDR1 MDHEN and CDR2 SYDVKM. This CDR3 is built from 13 residues. CDR3 protein: CATQVGGPYGYTF. The CDR3 DNA reads as TGTGCCACTCAGGTGGGGGGCCCCTATGGCTACACCTTC.

The V gene is TRBV20-1, the J gene TRBJ2-1, with 11 bases identical to TRBD2. V trimming: 0 bases; J trimming: 8 bases; junction bases outside the gene matches: 12. The CDR3 spans 17 residues. Germline loops: CDR1 DFQATT, CDR2 SNEGSKA (reference sequence). The CDR3 DNA follows: TGCAGTGCTAGAGATTCCCGGCTGGGTAGCGGGAGGGATGAGCAGTTCTTC. It specifies CSARDSRLGSGRDEQFF.